The 5 T cell receptor beta chains below come from one sample, sequenced in a study of cytomegalovirus exposure and HLA in healthy donors. Here immunoSEQ multiplex PCR was the method, and the copy in TCRdb shows in-frame clones only, minus some. The sample lists 180,000 or so clones, around nine tenths seen once, with 7.2% in the top ten. The specimen sequenced was PBMCs. Every receptor here comes from a man aged 25 to 40 in good health and CMV-seropositive.

The rearrangement joins TRBV6-5 to TRBJ2-2, with 10 bases lining up with TRBD1. Germline values: CDR1 MNHEY, CDR2 SVGAGI. The CDR3 contains 14 residues. Trimming took 5 bases from V and 6 from J; bases not matched to a gene: 3. The CDR3 nucleotides read TGTGCCAGCAGTCGTGGACAGGGGGCCGGGGAGCTGTTTTTT. Protein product: CASSRGQGAGELFF.

The CDR3 coding sequence is TGTGCCAGCAGCCCAGGGGAGGCAGGGGATACGCAGTATTTT. Its protein is CASSPGEAGDTQYF. The chain is built from TRBV9 and TRBJ2-3; D tentatively reads TRBD1 or TRBD2 (6 bases each). CDR1 and CDR2 from the germline V gene are SGDLS and YYNGEE. CDR3 size: 14 residues. The V end was cut by 4 bases, the J end by 6 bases, with 15 bases between.

This clone came up once. This chain connects TRBV4-1 to TRBJ2-5; unclear D gene. Germline CDR1 and CDR2: MGHRA and YSYEKL. This CDR3 spans 13 amino acids. The V and J ends lost 4 bases and 2 bases respectively, with 8 bases between them. The CDR3 protein is CASSLGPQETQYF. CDR3 nucleotides: TGCGCCAGCAGCCTCGGGCCTCAAGAGACCCAGTACTTC.

This chain links TRBV6-5 with TRBJ1-4; TRBD1 might be the D (5 bases). Germline loops: CDR1 MNHEY, CDR2 SVGAGI. With 8 bases removed from V and 0 bases from J, the gap between germline ends came to 10 bases. The CDR3 sequence is 14 residues long. CDR3 protein: CASRGSATNEKLFF. The CDR3 nucleotides read TGTGCCAGCCGGGGCTCTGCAACTAATGAAAAACTGTTTTTT.

This clone was seen once. CDR3 DNA: TGCAGCGCTCATGCTGCCTACAATGAGCAGTTCTTC. This codes for CSAHAAYNEQFF. The V call is TRBV29-1, the J call TRBJ2-1; no firm D call. The CDR3 spans 12 residues. CDR1 is SQVTM and CDR2 is ANQGSEA in the germline V gene. V shed 7 bases and J shed 2 bases, with 9 bases lying between them.